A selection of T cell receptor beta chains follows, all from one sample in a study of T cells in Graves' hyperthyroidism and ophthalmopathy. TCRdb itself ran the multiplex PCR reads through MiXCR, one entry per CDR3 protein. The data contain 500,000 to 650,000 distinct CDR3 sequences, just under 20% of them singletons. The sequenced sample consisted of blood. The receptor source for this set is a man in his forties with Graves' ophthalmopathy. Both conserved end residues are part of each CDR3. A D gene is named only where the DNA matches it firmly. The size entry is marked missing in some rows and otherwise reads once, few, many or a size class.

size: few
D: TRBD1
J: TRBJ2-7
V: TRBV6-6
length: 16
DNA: TGTGCCAGCAGTTACTTAACCCAGGGGGCTTCCTACGAGCAGTACTTC
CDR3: CASSYLTQGASYEQYF

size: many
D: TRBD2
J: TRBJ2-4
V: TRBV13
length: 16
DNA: TGTGCCAGCACCGAAAGCGGGAGGAAGGGCAAAAACATTCAGTACTTC
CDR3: CASTESGRKGKNIQYF

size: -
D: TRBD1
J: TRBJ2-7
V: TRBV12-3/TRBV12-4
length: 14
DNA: TGTGCCAGCAGCCTTGGACAGGGCGTCTACGAGCGGTACTTC
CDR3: CASSLGQGVYERYF

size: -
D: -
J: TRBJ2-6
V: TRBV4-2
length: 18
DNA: TGTGCCAGCAGCCAAGTGGGGGGCTCCCCCGGAGGGGCCAACGTCCTGACTTTC
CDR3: CASSQVGGSPGGANVLTF

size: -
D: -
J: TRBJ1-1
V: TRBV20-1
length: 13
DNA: TGCAGTGCTCGTCAGGCGGGGGGCACTGAAGCTTTCTTT
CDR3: CSARQAGGTEAFF

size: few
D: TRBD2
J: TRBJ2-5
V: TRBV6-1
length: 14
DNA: TGTGCCAGCAGTGAACGGGGGGTCGGTGAGACCCAGTACTTC
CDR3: CASSERGVGETQYF

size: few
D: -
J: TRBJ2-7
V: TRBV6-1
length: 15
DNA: TGTGCCAGCAGTGTCGGGGACCCGTTTGCCTACGAGCAGTACTTC
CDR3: CASSVGDPFAYEQYF

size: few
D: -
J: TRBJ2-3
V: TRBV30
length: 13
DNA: TGTGCCTGGACCCGGGACCTCACAGATACGCAGTATTTT
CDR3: CAWTRDLTDTQYF

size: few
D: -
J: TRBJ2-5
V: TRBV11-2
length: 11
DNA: TGTGCCAGCAGCACAGGGGAGACCCAGTACTTC
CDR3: CASSTGETQYF

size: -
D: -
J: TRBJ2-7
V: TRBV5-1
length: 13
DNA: TGCGCCAGCAGCTTCGGGCATTCCTACGAGCAGTACTTC
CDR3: CASSFGHSYEQYF

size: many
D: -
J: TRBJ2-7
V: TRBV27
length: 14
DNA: TGTGCCAGCAGTTCCCTCCTACATAGCTACGAGCAGTACTTC
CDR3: CASSSLLHSYEQYF

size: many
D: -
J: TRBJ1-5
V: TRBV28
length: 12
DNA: TGTGCCAGCAGTTTCCCGTATCAGCCCCAGCATTTT
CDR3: CASSFPYQPQHF

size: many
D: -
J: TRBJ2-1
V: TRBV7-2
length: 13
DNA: TGTGCCAGCAGCTTAGCGGGGGGCCCTGAGCAGTTCTTC
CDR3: CASSLAGGPEQFF

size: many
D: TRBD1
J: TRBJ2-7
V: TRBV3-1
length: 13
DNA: TGTGCCAGCAGCCAAGAGACAGGGTTCGAGCAGTACTTC
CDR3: CASSQETGFEQYF

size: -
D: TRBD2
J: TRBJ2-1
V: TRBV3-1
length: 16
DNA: TGTGCCAGCAGCCTCTCGACTAGCGGGGCCTACAATGAGCAGTTCTTC
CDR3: CASSLSTSGAYNEQFF

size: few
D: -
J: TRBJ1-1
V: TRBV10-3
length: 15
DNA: TGTGCCATCAGTGAATGGCAGGGTGGTAACACTGAAGCTTTCTTT
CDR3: CAISEWQGGNTEAFF

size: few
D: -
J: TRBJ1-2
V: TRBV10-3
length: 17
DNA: TGTGCCATCAGTGAGACCGGGACCCTCCCTAAGGCCTATGGCTACACCTTC
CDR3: CAISETGTLPKAYGYTF

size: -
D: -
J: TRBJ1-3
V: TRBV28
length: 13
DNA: TGTGCCAGCAGTTTCGTAAATGGAAACTCCATATATTTT
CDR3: CASSFVNGNSIYF

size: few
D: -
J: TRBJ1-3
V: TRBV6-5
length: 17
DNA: TGTGCCAGCAGTTACTCGATTCAGGCGTCCGGGGGAAACACCATATATTTT
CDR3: CASSYSIQASGGNTIYF

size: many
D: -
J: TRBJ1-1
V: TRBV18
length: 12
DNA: TGTGCCAGCTCCCCAAACAGGGAAGGAGCTTTCTTT
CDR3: CASSPNREGAFF

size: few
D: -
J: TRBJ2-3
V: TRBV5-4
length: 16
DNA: TGTGCCAGCAGTACTAACCTTTTCGGTAGCACAGATACGCAGTATTTT
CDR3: CASSTNLFGSTDTQYF

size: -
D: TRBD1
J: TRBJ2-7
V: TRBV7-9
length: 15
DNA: TGTGCCAGCAGCTCCCCGGACAGGGCCACCTACGAGCAGTACTTC
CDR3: CASSSPDRATYEQYF

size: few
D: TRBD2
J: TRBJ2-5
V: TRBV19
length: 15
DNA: TGTGCCAGTAGCGGGACTAGCGGGGGCCAAGAGACCCAGTACTTC
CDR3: CASSGTSGGQETQYF

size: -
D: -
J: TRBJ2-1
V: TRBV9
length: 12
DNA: TGTGCCAGCAGCACAGTCCCCGGGGAGCAGTTCTTC
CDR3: CASSTVPGEQFF

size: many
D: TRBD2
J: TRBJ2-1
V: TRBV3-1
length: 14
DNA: TGTGCCAGCGGGAAACTAGCGGGGGACAATGAGCAGTTCTTC
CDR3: CASGKLAGDNEQFF

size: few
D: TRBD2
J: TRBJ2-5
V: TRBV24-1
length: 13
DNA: TGTGCCACCAGTGACTCCGGGGGGGAGACCCAGTACTTC
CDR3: CATSDSGGETQYF

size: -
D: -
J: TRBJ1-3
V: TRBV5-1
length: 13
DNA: TGCGCCAGCAGCCCCTCGCCTGGAAACACCATATATTTT
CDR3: CASSPSPGNTIYF

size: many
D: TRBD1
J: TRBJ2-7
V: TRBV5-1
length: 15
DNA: TGCGCCAGCAGCATCGGGACAGCGAGGTCCTACGAGCAGTACTTC
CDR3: CASSIGTARSYEQYF

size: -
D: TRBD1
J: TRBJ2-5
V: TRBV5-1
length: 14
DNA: TGCGCCAGCAGCTTTACTCCGGGACAGGGGGCCCAGTACTTC
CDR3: CASSFTPGQGAQYF

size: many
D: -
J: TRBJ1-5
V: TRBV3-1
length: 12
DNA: TGTGCCAGCAGCCAACAGGGGCAGCCCCAGCATTTT
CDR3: CASSQQGQPQHF

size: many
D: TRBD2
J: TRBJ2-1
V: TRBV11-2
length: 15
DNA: TGTGCCAGCAGGGGGACTAGCGGGAGAGTCGGGGAGCAGTTCTTC
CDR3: CASRGTSGRVGEQFF

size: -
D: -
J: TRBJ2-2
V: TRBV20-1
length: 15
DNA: TGCAGTGCTAGCTCAGGCGGTGCGAACACCGGGGAGCTGTTTTTT
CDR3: CSASSGGANTGELFF

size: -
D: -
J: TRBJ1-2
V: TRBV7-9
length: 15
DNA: TGTGCCAGCAGCCTTTATGACCGGGCAAGGGATGGCTACACCTTC
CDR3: CASSLYDRARDGYTF

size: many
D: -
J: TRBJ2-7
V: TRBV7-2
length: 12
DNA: TGTGCCAGCAGCTTACTCGAGTACGAGCAGTACTTC
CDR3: CASSLLEYEQYF

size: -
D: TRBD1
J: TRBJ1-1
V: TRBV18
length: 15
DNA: TGTGCCAGCTCACCGGGGTTAGGGGGCAACACTGAAGCTTTCTTT
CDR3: CASSPGLGGNTEAFF

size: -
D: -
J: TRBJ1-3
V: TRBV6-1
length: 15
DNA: TGTGCCAGCCAAACACCGGTATCCGAGCGAAACACCATATATTTT
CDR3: CASQTPVSERNTIYF